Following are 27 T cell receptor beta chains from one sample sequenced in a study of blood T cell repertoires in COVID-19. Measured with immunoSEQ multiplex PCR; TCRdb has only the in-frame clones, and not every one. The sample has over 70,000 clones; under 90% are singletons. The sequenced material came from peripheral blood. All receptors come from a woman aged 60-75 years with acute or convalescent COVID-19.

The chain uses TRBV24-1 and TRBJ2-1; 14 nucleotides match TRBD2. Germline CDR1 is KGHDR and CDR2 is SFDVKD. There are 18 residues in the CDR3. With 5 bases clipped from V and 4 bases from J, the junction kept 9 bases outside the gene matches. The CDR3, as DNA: TGTGCCACCAGTGCGGCGACCGGGACTAGCGGGAGTTACAATGAGCAGTTCTTC. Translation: CATSAATGTSGSYNEQFF.

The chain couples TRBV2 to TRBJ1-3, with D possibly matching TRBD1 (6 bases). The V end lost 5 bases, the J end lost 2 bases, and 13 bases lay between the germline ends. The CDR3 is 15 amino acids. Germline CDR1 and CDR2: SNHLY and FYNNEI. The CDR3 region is CASSSYQGPGNTIYF. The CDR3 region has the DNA TGTGCCAGCAGTTCCTATCAGGGGCCTGGAAACACCATATATTTT.

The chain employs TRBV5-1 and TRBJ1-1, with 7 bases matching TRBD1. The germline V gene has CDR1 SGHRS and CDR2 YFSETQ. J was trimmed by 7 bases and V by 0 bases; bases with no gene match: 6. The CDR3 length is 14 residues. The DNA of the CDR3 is TGCGCCAGCAGCTTGGCAGGGGACAGCAATGAAGCTTTCTTT. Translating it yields CASSLAGDSNEAFF.

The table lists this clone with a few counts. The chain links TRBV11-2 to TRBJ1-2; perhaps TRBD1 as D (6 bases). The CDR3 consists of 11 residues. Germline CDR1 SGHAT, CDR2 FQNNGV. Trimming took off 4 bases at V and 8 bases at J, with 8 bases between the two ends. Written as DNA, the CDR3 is TGTGCCAGCAGCTACAGGGACGGCTACACCTTC. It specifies CASSYRDGYTF.

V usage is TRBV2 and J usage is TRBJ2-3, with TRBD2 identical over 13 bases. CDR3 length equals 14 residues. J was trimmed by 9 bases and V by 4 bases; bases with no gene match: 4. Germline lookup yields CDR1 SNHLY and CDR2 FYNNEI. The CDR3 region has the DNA TGTGCCAGCAGTGGGACTAGCGGGAGTAGCACGCAGTATTTT. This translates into CASSGTSGSSTQYF. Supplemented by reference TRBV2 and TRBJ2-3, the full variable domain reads EPEVTQTPSHQVTQMGQEVILRCVPISNHLYFYWYRQILGQKVEFLVSFYNNEISEKSEIFDDQFSVERPDGSNFTLKIRSTKLEDSAMYFCASSGTSGSSTQYFGPGTRLTVL.

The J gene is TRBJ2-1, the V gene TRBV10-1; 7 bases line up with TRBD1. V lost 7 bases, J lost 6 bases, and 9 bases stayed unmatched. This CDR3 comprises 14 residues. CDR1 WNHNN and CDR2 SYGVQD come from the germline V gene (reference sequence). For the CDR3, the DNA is TGCGCCAGCAATCAGGGACAGCAGGTCAATGAGCAGTTCTTC. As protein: CASNQGQQVNEQFF.

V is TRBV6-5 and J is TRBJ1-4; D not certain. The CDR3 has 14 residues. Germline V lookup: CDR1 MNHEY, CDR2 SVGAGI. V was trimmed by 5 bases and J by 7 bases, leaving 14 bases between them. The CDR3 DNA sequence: TGTGCCAGCAGTCGAGCGGGAGGCGGTGAAAAACTGTTTTTT. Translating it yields CASSRAGGGEKLFF.

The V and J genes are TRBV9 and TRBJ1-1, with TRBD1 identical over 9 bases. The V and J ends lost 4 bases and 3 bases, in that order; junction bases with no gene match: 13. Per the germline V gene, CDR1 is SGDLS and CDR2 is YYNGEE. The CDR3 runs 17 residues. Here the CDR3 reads CASSTDEKRDRDTEAFF. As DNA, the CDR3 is TGTGCCAGCAGCACGGACGAAAAAAGGGACAGGGACACTGAAGCTTTCTTT.

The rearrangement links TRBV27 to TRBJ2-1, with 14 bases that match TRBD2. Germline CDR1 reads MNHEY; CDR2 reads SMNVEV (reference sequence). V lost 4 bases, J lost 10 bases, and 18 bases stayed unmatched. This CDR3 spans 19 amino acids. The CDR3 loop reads CASSSLGARLAGGPGEQFF. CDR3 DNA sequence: TGTGCCAGCAGTTCTCTAGGAGCTAGACTAGCGGGAGGGCCAGGGGAGCAGTTCTTC.

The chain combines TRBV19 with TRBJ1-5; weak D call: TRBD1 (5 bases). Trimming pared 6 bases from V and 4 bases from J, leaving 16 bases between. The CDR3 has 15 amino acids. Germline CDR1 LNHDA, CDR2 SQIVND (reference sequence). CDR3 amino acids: CASSSGGGFNQPQHF. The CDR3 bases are TGTGCCAGTAGCTCCGGGGGGGGTTTTAATCAGCCCCAGCATTTT.

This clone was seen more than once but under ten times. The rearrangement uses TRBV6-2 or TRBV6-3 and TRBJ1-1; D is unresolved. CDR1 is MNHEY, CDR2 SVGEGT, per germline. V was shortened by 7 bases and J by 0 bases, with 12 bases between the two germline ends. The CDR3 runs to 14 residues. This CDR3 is CASTPNNMNTEAFF. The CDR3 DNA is TGTGCCAGCACCCCGAACAACATGAACACTGAAGCTTTCTTT.

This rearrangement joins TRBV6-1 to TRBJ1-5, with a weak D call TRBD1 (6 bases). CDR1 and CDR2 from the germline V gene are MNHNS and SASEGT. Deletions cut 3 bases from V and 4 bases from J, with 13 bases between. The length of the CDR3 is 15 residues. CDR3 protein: CASSDWGLGNQPQHF. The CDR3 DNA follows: TGTGCCAGCAGTGATTGGGGGCTGGGGAATCAGCCCCAGCATTTT.

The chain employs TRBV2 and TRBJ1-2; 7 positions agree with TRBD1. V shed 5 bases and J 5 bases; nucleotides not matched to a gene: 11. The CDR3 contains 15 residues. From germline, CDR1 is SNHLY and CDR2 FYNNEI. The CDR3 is CASSLKLTTGYGYTF. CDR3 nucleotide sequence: TGTGCCAGCAGTCTAAAACTAACGACAGGGTATGGCTACACCTTC.

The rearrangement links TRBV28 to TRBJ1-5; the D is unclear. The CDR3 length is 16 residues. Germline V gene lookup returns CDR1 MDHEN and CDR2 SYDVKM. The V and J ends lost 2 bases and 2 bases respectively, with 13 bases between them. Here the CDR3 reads CASSLKRGVRNQPQHF. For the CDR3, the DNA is TGTGCCAGCAGTTTAAAGCGCGGGGTTCGCAATCAGCCCCAGCATTTT. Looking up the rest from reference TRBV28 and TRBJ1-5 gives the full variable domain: DVKVTQSSRYLVKRTGEKVFLECVQDMDHENMFWYRQDPGLGLRLIYFSYDVKMKEKGDIPEGYSVSREKKERFSLILESASTNQTSMYLCASSLKRGVRNQPQHFGDGTRLSIL.

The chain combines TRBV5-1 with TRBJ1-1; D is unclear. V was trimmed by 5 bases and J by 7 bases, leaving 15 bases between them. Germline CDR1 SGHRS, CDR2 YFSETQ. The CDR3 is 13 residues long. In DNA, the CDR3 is TGCGCCAGCAGTCCAGGATTAAACGTTGAAGCTTTCTTT. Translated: CASSPGLNVEAFF.

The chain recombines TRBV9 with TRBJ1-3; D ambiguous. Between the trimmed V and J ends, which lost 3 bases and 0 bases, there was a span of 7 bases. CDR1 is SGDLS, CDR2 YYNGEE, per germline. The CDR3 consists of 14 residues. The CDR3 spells CASSARGSGNTIYF. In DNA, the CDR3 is TGTGCCAGCAGCGCCCGGGGCTCTGGAAACACCATATATTTT. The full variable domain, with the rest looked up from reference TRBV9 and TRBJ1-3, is DSGVTQTPKHLITATGQRVTLRCSPRSGDLSVYWYQQSLDQGLQFLIQYYNGEERAKGNILERFSAQQFPDLHSELNLSSLELGDSALYFCASSARGSGNTIYFGEGSWLTVV.

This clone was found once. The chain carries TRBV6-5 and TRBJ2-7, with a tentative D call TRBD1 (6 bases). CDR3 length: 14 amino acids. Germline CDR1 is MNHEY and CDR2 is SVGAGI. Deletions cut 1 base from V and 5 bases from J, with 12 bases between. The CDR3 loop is CASSYLGAADEQYF. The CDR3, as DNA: TGTGCCAGCAGTTACTTGGGGGCGGCCGACGAGCAGTACTTC.

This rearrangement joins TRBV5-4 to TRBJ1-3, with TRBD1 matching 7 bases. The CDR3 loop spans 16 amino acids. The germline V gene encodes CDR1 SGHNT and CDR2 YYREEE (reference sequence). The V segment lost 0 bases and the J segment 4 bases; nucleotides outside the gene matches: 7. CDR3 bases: TGTGCCAGCAGCTTGGGACAGGGTGTTTCAGGAAACACCATATATTTT. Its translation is CASSLGQGVSGNTIYF.

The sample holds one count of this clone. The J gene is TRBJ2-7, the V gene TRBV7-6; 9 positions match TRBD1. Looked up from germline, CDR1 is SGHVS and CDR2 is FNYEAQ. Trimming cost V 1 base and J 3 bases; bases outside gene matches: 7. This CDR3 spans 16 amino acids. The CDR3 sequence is CASSLGTGTGIYEQYF. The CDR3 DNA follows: TGTGCCAGCAGCTTAGGGACCGGGACAGGGATCTACGAGCAGTACTTC.

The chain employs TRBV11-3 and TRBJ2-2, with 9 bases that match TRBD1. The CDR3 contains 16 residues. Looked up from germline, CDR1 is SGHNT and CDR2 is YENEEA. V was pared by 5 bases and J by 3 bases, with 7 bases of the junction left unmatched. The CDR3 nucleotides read TGTGCCAGCAGCGCCCGGGACAGGGTAGACACCGGGGAGCTGTTTTTT. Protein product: CASSARDRVDTGELFF.

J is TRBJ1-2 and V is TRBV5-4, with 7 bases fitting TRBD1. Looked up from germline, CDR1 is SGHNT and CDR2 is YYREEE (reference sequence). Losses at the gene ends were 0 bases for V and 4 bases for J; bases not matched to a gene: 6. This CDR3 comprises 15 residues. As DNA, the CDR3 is TGTGCCAGCAGCTTGGATGGACAGGTCGCCTATGGCTACACCTTC. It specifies CASSLDGQVAYGYTF. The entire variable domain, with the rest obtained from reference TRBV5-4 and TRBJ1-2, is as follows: ETGVTQSPTHLIKTRGQQVTLRCSSQSGHNTVSWYQQALGQGPQFIFQYYREEENGRGNFPPRFSGLQFPNYSSELNVNALELDDSALYLCASSLDGQVAYGYTFGSGTRLTVV.

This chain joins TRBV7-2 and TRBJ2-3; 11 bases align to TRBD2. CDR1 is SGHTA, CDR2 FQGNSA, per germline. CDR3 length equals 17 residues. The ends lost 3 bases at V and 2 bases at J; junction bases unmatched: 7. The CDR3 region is CASSLGASGGTTDTQYF. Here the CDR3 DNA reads TGTGCCAGCAGCTTGGGGGCTAGCGGGGGGACCACAGATACGCAGTATTTT.

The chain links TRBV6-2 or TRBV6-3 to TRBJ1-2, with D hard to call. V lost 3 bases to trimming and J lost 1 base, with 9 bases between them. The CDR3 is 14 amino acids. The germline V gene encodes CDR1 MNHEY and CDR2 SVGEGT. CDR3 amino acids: CASSYEGGNYGYTF. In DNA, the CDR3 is TGTGCCAGCAGTTATGAGGGAGGTAACTATGGCTACACCTTC.

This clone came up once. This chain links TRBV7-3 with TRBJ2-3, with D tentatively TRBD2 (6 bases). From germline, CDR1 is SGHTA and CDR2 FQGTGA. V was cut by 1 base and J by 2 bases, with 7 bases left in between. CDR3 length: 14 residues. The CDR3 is CASSLSGTTDTQYF. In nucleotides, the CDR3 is TGTGCCAGCAGCTTAAGCGGGACCACAGATACGCAGTATTTT.

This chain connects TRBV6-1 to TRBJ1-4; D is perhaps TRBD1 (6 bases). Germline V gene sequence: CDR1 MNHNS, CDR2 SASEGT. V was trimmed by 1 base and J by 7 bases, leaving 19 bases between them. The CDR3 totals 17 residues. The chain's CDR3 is CASSEGIQGQRGEKLFF. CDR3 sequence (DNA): TGTGCCAGCAGTGAAGGTATACAGGGCCAGAGGGGTGAAAAACTGTTTTTT.

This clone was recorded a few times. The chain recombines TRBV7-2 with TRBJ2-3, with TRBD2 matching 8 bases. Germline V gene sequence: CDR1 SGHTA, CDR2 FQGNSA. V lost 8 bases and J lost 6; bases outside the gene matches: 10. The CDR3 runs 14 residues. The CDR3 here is CASPSTGGMDTQYF. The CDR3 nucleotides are TGTGCCAGCCCGAGTACGGGAGGGATGGATACGCAGTATTTT.

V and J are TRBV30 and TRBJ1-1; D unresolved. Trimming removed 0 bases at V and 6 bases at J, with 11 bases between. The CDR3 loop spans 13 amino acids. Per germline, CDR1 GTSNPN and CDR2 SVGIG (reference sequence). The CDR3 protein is CAWSVQQTSEAFF. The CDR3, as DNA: TGTGCCTGGAGTGTACAGCAAACCTCTGAAGCTTTCTTT. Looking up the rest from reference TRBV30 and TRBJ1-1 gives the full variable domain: SQTIHQWPATLVQPVGSPLSLECTVEGTSNPNLYWYRQAAGRGLQLLFYSVGIGQISSEVPQNLSASRPQDRQFILSSKKLLLSDSGFYLCAWSVQQTSEAFFGQGTRLTVV.